The clone carrying this T cell receptor (beta chain) was recorded at least ten times. The sample comes from a study of T cell repertoires in cytomegalovirus infection. Trimming cost V 5 bases and J 2 bases, with 13 bases left between them. The germline V gene encodes CDR1 SGHVS and CDR2 FNYEAQ. The CDR3 contains 16 residues. TCRdb ran MiXCR on the reads and lists one entry per CDR3 protein. The repertoire holds roughly 630,000 distinct CDR3 sequences, with roughly a quarter as singletons. The chain carries TRBV7-6 and TRBJ2-6; no definite D call. Sequencing was performed on CD8+ T cells from PBMCs. The clonotype originates from a human donor in good health (CMV status not recorded). Some clones in this sample may be carry-over from other donors' samples. CDR3 nucleotides: TGTGCCAGCAGCCCTACGGACGAAGCTGGGGCCAACGTCCTGACTTTC. Its protein is CASSPTDEAGANVLTF.